Described below is a single T cell receptor (beta chain) sequence and its context. Its target is unknown. One end of the junction is discordant with germline, which a read error may explain. This specimen comes from a study of T cells in localized non-small cell lung cancer. The V gene's germline CDR1 is GTSNPN and CDR2 SVGIG (reference sequence). CDR3 size: 13 residues. Generated by immunoSEQ multiplex PCR, the TCRdb table keeps only in-frame clones and is missing some. The sample includes about 59,000 clones, roughly 92% of them seen just once. General study results and limits: Appearing in adjacent lung were a median roughly 59 of the top 100 tumor clones. Clonality of T cells reached its maximum in uninvolved adjacent lung, surpassing tumor. Density of T cells in blood, when higher, went with longer overall survival.

This specimen was peripheral blood, taken before any cancer treatment. V is TRBV30 and J is TRBJ2-1; D unclear. The receptor was derived from a man between 40 and 69 years old with stage I lung adenocarcinoma. DNA for the CDR3: TGTGCCTGGGGGTCTGCTGGCTACGATGAGCAGTTCTTC. Protein: CAWGSAGYDEQFF.